One T cell receptor (beta chain) is described in this entry. The data were obtained in a study of blood T cell repertoires in COVID-19. As processed by the authors: Reference gene primer amplification gave nucleated cell count estimates. Measured with immunoSEQ multiplex PCR; TCRdb has only the in-frame clones, and not every one. V, J and clone size derive from that table, while D and trimming were established from the DNA sequence. The data contain under 200,000 clones, less than 90% of them singletons. This clonotype was obtained from a woman between 45 and 60 years old who had recovered from COVID-19. Sequencing was performed on PBMCs or T cells enriched from blood (not recorded which).

Here the CDR3 reads CASRVTTGSYGYTF. In DNA, the CDR3 is TGTGCCAGCAGGGTTACCACAGGGTCCTATGGCTACACCTTC. This sequence joins TRBV28 and TRBJ1-2, with a weak D call TRBD1 (6 bases). Looked up from germline, CDR1 is MDHEN and CDR2 is SYDVKM. The V end lost 6 bases, the J end lost 4 bases, and 15 bases lay between the germline ends. The CDR3 covers 14 residues.